The 5 T cell receptor beta chains listed next were all sequenced from one sample in a study of cytomegalovirus exposure and HLA in healthy donors (TCRdb year 2017). Libraries were built with the immunoSEQ multiplex PCR assay. For the multiplex PCR, a mixture combining 60 forward primers for TCR Vbeta segments and 13 reverse primers for TCR Jbeta segments was used. The table was pulled from immuneACCESS by TCRdb, which kept in-frame rearrangements only. Such tables lose some clones; where checked, under half of the loss comes from unresolved V genes, and the rest has no known cause. The sample yields approximately 110,000 clones; under 85% were counted once. The biggest ten clones account for roughly 13% of the sample. Specimen: PBMCs. The receptors stem from a woman in her 40s in good health and CMV-seropositive.

This chain connects TRBV30 to TRBJ2-2; D is unclear. CDR1 is GTSNPN and CDR2 is SVGIG in the germline V gene (reference sequence). The CDR3 loop spans 13 amino acids. Trimming stripped 0 bases from V and 4 bases from J, with 6 bases between. The CDR3 region is CAWSVLLTGELFF. As DNA, the CDR3 is TGTGCCTGGAGTGTACTCCTCACCGGGGAGCTGTTTTTT.

The rearrangement joins TRBV28 to TRBJ2-7; maybe TRBD1 (6 bases). Trimming took 6 bases from V and 2 from J, leaving 14 bases between them. The CDR3 sequence is 14 residues long. The germline V gene has CDR1 MDHEN and CDR2 SYDVKM. Written as DNA, the CDR3 is TGTGCCAGCAGCTCCACAGGGTACCCCTACGAGCAGTACTTC. This translates into CASSSTGYPYEQYF.

This chain connects TRBV11-2 to TRBJ1-2, with 7 bases identical to TRBD1. The germline V gene encodes CDR1 SGHAT and CDR2 FQNNGV. V trimming: 0 bases; J trimming: 4 bases; junction bases outside the gene matches: 8. The CDR3 is 16 residues long. The CDR3, as DNA: TGTGCCAGCAGCTTAGAGGCGGCAGGGGGAGTCTATGGCTACACCTTC. Its translation: CASSLEAAGGVYGYTF.

This chain links TRBV28 with TRBJ1-2, with 9 positions matching TRBD1. The CDR3 spans 14 residues. Germline assignment: CDR1 MDHEN and CDR2 SYDVKM. Trimming removed 5 bases from V and 8 bases from J; junction bases left unmatched: 9. This CDR3 is CASSPGQGIRGYTF. CDR3 coding DNA: TGTGCCAGCAGTCCGGGACAGGGAATCCGGGGCTACACCTTC.

The chain uses TRBV6-6 and TRBJ2-1, with 7 bases identical to TRBD2. The germline V gene has CDR1 MNHNY and CDR2 SVGAGI (reference sequence). CDR3 size: 14 residues. V shed 7 bases, J shed 6 bases, and the junction held 9 bases outside the gene matches. The CDR3 sequence: CASNRGSRGNEQFF. DNA for the CDR3: TGTGCCAGCAATCGCGGGAGTAGGGGCAATGAGCAGTTCTTC.